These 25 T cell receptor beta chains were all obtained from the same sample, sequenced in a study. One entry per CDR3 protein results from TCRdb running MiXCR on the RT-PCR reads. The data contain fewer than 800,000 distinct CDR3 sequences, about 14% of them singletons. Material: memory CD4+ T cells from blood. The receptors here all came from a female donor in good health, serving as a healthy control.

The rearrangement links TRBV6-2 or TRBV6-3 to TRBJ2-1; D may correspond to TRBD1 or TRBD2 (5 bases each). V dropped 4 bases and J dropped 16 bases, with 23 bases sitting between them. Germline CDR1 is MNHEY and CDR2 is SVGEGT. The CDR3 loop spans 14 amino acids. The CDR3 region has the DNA TGTGCCAGCAGTTCCTACCTGGGACCAACAAACCACTTCTTC. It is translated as CASSSYLGPTNHFF.

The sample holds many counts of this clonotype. The CDR3 region is CSARLDRVYEQYF. CDR3 in DNA: TGCAGTGCTCGTCTGGACAGAGTCTACGAGCAGTACTTC. The gene calls are TRBV20-1 and TRBJ2-7; D perhaps matches TRBD1 (6 bases). Trimming took 5 bases from V and 3 from J, leaving 14 bases between them. Germline CDR1 reads DFQATT; CDR2 reads SNEGSKA (reference sequence). The CDR3 extends over 13 amino acids.

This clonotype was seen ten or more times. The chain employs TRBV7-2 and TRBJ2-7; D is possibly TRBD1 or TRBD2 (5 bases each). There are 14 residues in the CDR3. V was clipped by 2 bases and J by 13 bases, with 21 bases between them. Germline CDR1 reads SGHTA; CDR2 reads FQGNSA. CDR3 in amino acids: CASSLSYKGPRFYF. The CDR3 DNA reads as TGTGCCAGCAGCTTAAGTTACAAGGGACCCCGTTTTTACTTC.

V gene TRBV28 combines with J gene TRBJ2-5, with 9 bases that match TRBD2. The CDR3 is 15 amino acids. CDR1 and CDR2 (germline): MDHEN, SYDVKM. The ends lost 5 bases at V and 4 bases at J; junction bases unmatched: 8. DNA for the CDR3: TGTGCCAGCAGTGCGGGGGGGGCGGGACGAGAGACCCAGTACTTC. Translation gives CASSAGGAGRETQYF.

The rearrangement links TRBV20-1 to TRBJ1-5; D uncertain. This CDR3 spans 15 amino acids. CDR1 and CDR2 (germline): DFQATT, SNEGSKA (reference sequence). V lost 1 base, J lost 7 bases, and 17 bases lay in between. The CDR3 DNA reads TGCAGTGCTAGAGTTTCCGGCCTCCAGTGGCAGCCCCAGCATTTT. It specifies CSARVSGLQWQPQHF.

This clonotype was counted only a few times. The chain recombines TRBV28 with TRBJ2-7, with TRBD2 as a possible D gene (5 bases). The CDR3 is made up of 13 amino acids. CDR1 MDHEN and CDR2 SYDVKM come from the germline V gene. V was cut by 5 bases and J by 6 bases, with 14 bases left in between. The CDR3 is CASSPPFEGEQYF. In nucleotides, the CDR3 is TGTGCCAGCAGTCCCCCTTTTGAGGGCGAGCAGTACTTC.

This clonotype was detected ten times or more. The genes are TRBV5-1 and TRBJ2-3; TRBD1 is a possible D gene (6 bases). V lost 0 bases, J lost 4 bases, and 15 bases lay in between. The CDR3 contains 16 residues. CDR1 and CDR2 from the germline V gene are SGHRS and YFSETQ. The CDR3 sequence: CASSLEGESAADTQYF. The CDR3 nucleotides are TGCGCCAGCAGCTTGGAGGGGGAGTCGGCCGCAGATACGCAGTATTTT.

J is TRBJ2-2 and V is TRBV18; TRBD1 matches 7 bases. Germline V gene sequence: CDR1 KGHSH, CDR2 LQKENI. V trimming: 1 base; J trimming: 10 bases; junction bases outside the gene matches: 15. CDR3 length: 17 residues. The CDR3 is CASSPRRQGKGSAELFF. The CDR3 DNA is TGTGCCAGCTCACCACGGAGACAGGGAAAGGGATCGGCGGAGCTGTTTTTT.

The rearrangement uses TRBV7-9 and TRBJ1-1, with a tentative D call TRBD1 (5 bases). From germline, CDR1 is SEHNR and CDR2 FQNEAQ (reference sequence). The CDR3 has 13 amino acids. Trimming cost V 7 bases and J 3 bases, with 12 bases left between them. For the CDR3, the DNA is TGTGCCAGCACCTGGACAAGCTACACTGAAGCTTTCTTT. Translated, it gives CASTWTSYTEAFF.

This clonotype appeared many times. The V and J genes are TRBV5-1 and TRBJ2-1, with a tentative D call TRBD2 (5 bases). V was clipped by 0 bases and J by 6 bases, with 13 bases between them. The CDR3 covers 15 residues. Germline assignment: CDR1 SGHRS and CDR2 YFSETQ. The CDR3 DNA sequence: TGCGCCAGCAGCTTGGCGAGCGGTCTTGGCAATGAGCAGTTCTTC. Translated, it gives CASSLASGLGNEQFF.

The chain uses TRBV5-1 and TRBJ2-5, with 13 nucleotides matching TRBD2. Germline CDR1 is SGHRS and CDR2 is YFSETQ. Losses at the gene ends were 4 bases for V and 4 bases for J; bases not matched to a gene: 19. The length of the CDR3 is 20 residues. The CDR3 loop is CASSPVGTSGTGGSRETQYF. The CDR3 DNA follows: TGCGCCAGCAGCCCGGTTGGGACTAGCGGGACGGGTGGCAGCCGAGAGACCCAGTACTTC.

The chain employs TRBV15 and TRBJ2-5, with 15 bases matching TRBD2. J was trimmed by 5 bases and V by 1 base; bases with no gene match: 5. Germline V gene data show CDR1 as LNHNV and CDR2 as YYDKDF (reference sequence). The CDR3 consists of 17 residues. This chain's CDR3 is CATSRGGTSGRTETQYF. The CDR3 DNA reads TGTGCCACCAGCAGAGGGGGGACTAGCGGGAGGACGGAGACCCAGTACTTC.

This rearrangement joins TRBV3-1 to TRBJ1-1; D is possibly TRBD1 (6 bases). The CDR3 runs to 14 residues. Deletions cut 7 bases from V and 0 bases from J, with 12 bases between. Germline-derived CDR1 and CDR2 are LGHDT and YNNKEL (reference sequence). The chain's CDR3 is CASTFGQMNTEAFF. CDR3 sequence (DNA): TGTGCCAGCACCTTTGGACAGATGAACACTGAAGCTTTCTTT.

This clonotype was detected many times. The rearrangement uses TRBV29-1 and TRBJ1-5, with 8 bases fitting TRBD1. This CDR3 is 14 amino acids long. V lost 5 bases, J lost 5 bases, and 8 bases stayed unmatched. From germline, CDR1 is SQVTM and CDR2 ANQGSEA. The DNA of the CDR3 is TGCAGCGTTATATTAGGACAGGGAGATCAGCCCCAGCATTTT. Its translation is CSVILGQGDQPQHF.

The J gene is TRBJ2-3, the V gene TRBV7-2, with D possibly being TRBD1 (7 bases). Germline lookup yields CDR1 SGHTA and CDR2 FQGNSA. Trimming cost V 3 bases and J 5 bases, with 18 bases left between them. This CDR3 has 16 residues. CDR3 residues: CASSLRAGQGVDTQYF. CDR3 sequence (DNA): TGTGCCAGCAGCTTGCGGGCGGGGCAGGGGGTAGATACGCAGTATTTT.

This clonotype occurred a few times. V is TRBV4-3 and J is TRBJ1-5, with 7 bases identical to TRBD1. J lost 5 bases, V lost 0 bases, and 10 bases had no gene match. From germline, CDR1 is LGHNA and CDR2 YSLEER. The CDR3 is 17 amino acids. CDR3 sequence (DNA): TGCGCCAGCAGCCAAGATCCGCAGGCAGGGGGGCATCAGCCCCAGCATTTT. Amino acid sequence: CASSQDPQAGGHQPQHF.

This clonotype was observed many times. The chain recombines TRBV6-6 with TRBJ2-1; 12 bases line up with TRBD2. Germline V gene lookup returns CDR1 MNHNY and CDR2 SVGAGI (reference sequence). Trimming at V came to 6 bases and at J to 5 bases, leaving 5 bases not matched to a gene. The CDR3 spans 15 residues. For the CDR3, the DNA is TGTGCCAGCAGCCGAACTAGCGGGAGGAACAATGAGCAGTTCTTC. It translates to CASSRTSGRNNEQFF.

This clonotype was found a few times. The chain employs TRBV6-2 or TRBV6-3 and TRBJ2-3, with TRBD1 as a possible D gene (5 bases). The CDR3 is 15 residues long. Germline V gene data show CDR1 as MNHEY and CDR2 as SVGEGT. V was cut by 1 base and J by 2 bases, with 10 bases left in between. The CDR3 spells CASSYWGTLTDTQYF. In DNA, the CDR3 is TGTGCCAGCAGTTACTGGGGCACGCTCACAGATACGCAGTATTTT.

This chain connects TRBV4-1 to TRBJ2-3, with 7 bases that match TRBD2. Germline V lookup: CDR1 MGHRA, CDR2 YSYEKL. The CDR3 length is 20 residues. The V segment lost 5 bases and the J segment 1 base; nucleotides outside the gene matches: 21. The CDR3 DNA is TGCGCCAGCAGCACCCGGGGTAGCGGGTTCCTCCCCCATCGCACAGATACGCAGTATTTT. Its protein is CASSTRGSGFLPHRTDTQYF.

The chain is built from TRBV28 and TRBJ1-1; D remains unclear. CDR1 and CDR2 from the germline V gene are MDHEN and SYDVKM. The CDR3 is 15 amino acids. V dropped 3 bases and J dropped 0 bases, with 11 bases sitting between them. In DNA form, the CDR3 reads TGTGCCAGCAGTTTGGGTCCAGGTCTGAACACTGAAGCTTTCTTT. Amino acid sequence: CASSLGPGLNTEAFF.

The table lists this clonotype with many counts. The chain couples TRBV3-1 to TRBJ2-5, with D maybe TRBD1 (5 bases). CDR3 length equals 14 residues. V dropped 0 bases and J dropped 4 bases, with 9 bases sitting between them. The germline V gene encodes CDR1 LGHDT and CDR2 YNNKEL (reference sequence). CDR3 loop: CASSQDRVTETQYF. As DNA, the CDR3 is TGTGCCAGCAGCCAAGACAGGGTGACAGAGACCCAGTACTTC.

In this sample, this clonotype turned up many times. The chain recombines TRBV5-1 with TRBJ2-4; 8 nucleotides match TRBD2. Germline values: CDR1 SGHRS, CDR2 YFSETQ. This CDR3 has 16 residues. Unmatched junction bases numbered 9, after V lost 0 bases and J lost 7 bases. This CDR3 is CASSLAVSGKSNIQYF. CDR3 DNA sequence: TGCGCCAGCAGCTTGGCCGTTAGCGGGAAGTCGAACATTCAGTACTTC. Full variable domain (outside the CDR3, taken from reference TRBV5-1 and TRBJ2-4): KAGVTQTPRYLIKTRGQQVTLSCSPISGHRSVSWYQQTPGQGLQFLFEYFSETQRNKGNFPGRFSGRQFSNSRSEMNVSTLELGDSALYLCASSLAVSGKSNIQYFGAGTRLSVL.

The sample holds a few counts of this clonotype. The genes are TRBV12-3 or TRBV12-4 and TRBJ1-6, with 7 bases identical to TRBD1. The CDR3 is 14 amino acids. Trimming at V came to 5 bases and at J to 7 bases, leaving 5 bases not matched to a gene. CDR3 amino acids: CASSGTAQNSPLHF. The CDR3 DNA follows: TGTGCCAGCAGTGGGACAGCCCAAAATTCACCCCTCCACTTT.

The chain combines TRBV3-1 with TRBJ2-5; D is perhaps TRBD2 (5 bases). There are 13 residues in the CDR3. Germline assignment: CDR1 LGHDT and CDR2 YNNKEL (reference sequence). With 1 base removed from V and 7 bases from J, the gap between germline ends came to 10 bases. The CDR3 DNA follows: TGTGCCAGCAGCCAAGTAGGGAGCGGGACCCAGTACTTC. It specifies CASSQVGSGTQYF.

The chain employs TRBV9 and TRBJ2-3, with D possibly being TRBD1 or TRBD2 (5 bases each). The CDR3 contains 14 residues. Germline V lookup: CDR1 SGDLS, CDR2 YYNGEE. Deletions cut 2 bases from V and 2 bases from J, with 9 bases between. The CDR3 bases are TGTGCCAGCAGCGTTGGGGACGACACAGATACGCAGTATTTT. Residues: CASSVGDDTDTQYF. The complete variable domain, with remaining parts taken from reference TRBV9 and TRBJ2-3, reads DSGVTQTPKHLITATGQRVTLRCSPRSGDLSVYWYQQSLDQGLQFLIQYYNGEERAKGNILERFSAQQFPDLHSELNLSSLELGDSALYFCASSVGDDTDTQYFGPGTRLTVL.